This note documents a single T cell receptor (beta chain) sequence. The antigen remains undetermined. The CDR3 covers 15 residues. CDR1 is GTSNPN and CDR2 is SVGIG in the germline V gene (reference sequence). Trimming pared 0 bases from V and 6 bases from J, leaving 16 bases between. RNA was isolated and reverse transcribed to cDNA, the sequencing template. This table comes from immunoSEQ multiplex PCR, and its TCRdb copy is limited to in-frame clones, with some not included. The sample consists of 190,000 or so clones, roughly 62% of them appearing once. The treatment: oral pan-JAK inhibitor, 5-10 mg twice daily. Alopecia areata patients gave lesional scalp punch biopsies and peripheral blood samples. The data stem from a study of CD8+ T cells in alopecia areata. Study-wide results and caveats: For patients receiving tofacitinib, scalp clonality and expanded CD8+ clones among the top 100 significantly decreased. Whether baseline CD8+ expansion is linked to response remains uncertain, given a single nonresponder.

The specimen comprised CD8+ T cells sorted from blood, sampled at week 24, from a patient treated with tofacitinib. The gene calls are TRBV30 and TRBJ2-3; a possible D gene is TRBD2 (5 bases). The clonotype was recovered from a human donor with alopecia areata. In DNA form, the CDR3 reads TGTGCCTGGAGTGTACTCCGAGGAGGAAGTGATACGCAGTATTTT. Encoded protein: CAWSVLRGGSDTQYF. Combining the CDR3 with reference TRBV30 and TRBJ2-3 gives the whole variable domain SQTIHQWPATLVQPVGSPLSLECTVEGTSNPNLYWYRQAAGRGLQLLFYSVGIGQISSEVPQNLSASRPQDRQFILSSKKLLLSDSGFYLCAWSVLRGGSDTQYFGPGTRLTVL.